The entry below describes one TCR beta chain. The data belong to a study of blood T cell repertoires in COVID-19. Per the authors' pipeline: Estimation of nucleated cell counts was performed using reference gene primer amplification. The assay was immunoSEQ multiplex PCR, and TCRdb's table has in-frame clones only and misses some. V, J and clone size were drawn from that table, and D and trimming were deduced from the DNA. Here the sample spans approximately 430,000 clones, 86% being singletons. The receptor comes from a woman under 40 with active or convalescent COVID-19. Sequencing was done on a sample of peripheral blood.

The CDR3 bases are TGCGCCAGCAGCCAGGCCCTTGGGACTAGTTTCCACGAGCAGTACTTC. This codes for CASSQALGTSFHEQYF. The chain links TRBV4-1 to TRBJ2-7; TRBD2 matches at 8 bases. The CDR3 is 16 amino acids. CDR1 and CDR2 from the germline V gene are MGHRA and YSYEKL. The junction had 12 bases not matched to a gene; V was cut back by 3 bases and J by 5 bases.